These 30 T cell receptor beta chains came from one sample sequenced in a study of blood T cell repertoires in COVID-19. Method: immunoSEQ multiplex PCR; TCRdb's copy keeps in-frame clones and lacks some. The sample has over 150,000 clones; about 86% are singletons. Sequencing was carried out using peripheral blood. These receptors were collected from a woman in her 70s with COVID-19, enrolled during active disease.

V usage is TRBV28 and J usage is TRBJ1-2, with 9 bases fitting TRBD1. The junction had 20 bases not matched to a gene; V was cut back by 4 bases and J by 11 bases. Germline V lookup: CDR1 MDHEN, CDR2 SYDVKM. The CDR3 loop spans 17 amino acids. CDR3 loop: CASSSERPDRGGGVYTF. CDR3 nucleotide sequence: TGTGCCAGCAGTTCAGAACGACCGGACAGGGGAGGGGGTGTGTACACCTTC.

This chain links TRBV6-5 with TRBJ2-6; D possibly corresponds to TRBD2 (6 bases). CDR1 and CDR2 (germline): MNHEY, SVGAGI. The CDR3 length is 16 residues. V lost 1 base to trimming and J lost 4 bases, with 11 bases between them. CDR3 bases: TGTGCCAGCAGTTACTTGGGGGGAGCCGGGGCCAACGTCCTGACTTTC. This gives the protein CASSYLGGAGANVLTF.

V is TRBV7-3 and J is TRBJ2-1; the D gene is possibly TRBD2 (5 bases). V dropped 1 base and J dropped 11 bases, with 15 bases sitting between them. Germline CDR1 is SGHTA and CDR2 is FQGTGA. The CDR3 sequence is 14 residues long. The CDR3 nucleotides are TGTGCCAGCAGCTTAATTGGTCGAGGGATGAAGCAGTTCTTC. This sequence encodes CASSLIGRGMKQFF.

This clone was counted a single time. The CDR3 protein is CASSDSREVFSYEQYF. The CDR3 DNA is TGTGCCAGCAGTGATTCCCGGGAGGTCTTCTCCTACGAGCAGTACTTC. The rearrangement uses TRBV2 and TRBJ2-7; 7 bases line up with TRBD2. CDR3 length: 16 amino acids. Losses at the gene ends were 3 bases for V and 0 bases for J; bases not matched to a gene: 8. Germline assignment: CDR1 SNHLY and CDR2 FYNNEI.

This clone was recorded once. The rearrangement joins TRBV7-3 to TRBJ2-1, with 8 positions matching TRBD2. This CDR3 contains 16 residues. CDR1 and CDR2 (germline): SGHTA, FQGTGA. V gave up 4 bases and J gave up 4 bases; unmatched junction bases: 9. This CDR3 is CASSSRGGATYNEQFF. In DNA form, the CDR3 reads TGTGCCAGCAGCTCCCGGGGGGGAGCTACTTACAATGAGCAGTTCTTC.

The chain employs TRBV6-5 and TRBJ1-5, with TRBD1 as a possible D gene (5 bases). There are 14 residues in the CDR3. Per the germline V gene, CDR1 is MNHEY and CDR2 is SVGAGI. V lost 6 bases and J lost 6, with 15 bases in between. The CDR3 DNA reads TGTGCCAGCAGCCAGTCAGGGTTGAGTCAGCCCCAGCATTTT. Translation gives CASSQSGLSQPQHF.

The chain recombines TRBV28 with TRBJ2-7, with D possibly matching TRBD2 (6 bases). CDR1 MDHEN and CDR2 SYDVKM come from the germline V gene. CDR3 length: 17 residues. The V gene lost 7 bases and the J gene lost 0 bases, with 22 bases spanning the gap. CDR3 sequence reads: CASNPIAGMRSSYEQYF. For the CDR3, the DNA is TGTGCCAGCAATCCTATCGCGGGAATGAGAAGCTCCTACGAGCAGTACTTC.

The rearrangement uses TRBV4-2 and TRBJ2-5; tentatively, D is TRBD2 (7 bases). Trimming left V 3 bases short and J 4 bases short, with 15 bases between. The CDR3 is 15 amino acids. Germline CDR1 LGHNA, CDR2 YNFKEQ. In DNA, the CDR3 is TGTGCCAGCAGCCAGTATCTTAGGGGGGGAGAGACCCAGTACTTC. Encoded protein: CASSQYLRGGETQYF.

The chain recombines TRBV6-6 with TRBJ1-1, with D possibly matching TRBD1 (5 bases). CDR1 MNHNY and CDR2 SVGAGI come from the germline V gene (reference sequence). The CDR3 runs to 16 residues. With 4 bases removed from V and 1 base from J, the gap between germline ends came to 16 bases. The CDR3 DNA is TGTGCCAGCAGTTCCCACTTCTCGGGGGGGAACACTGAAGCTTTCTTT. It yields the protein CASSSHFSGGNTEAFF.

The gene calls are TRBV10-3 and TRBJ1-1, with D maybe TRBD1 (6 bases). Per the germline V gene, CDR1 is ENHRY and CDR2 is SYGVKD. Deletions cut 6 bases from V and 5 bases from J, with 16 bases between. The CDR3 has 14 residues. CDR3 DNA: TGTGCCATCAGCTTACAGGGAGACGGGACTGAAGCTTTCTTT. Residues: CAISLQGDGTEAFF.

The chain couples TRBV5-1 to TRBJ2-6, with TRBD1 identical over 7 bases. J was trimmed by 0 bases and V by 4 bases; bases with no gene match: 4. The CDR3 covers 16 residues. Germline lookup yields CDR1 SGHRS and CDR2 YFSETQ. The CDR3 loop reads CASSPGTDSGANVLTF. The CDR3 bases are TGCGCCAGCAGCCCCGGGACAGACTCTGGGGCCAACGTCCTGACTTTC.

CDR3 in amino acids: CASSKALSWRELLIETQYF. The CDR3 DNA follows: TGTGCCAGCAGCAAAGCGCTTTCGTGGCGGGAGCTATTAATAGAGACCCAGTACTTC. This chain links TRBV21-1 with TRBJ2-5; the table's D call TRBD2 went unverified against the DNA. TRBV21-1 is a pseudogene. The CDR3 runs 19 residues.

The chain recombines TRBV28 with TRBJ2-5; weak D call: TRBD2 (5 bases). The CDR3 consists of 12 residues. Between the trimmed V and J ends, which lost 5 bases and 5 bases, there was a span of 9 bases. Germline V gene data show CDR1 as MDHEN and CDR2 as SYDVKM. In DNA, the CDR3 is TGTGCCAGCAGTGCTAGCCGGGAGACCCAGTACTTC. It codes for CASSASRETQYF.

This sequence joins TRBV5-1 and TRBJ2-6; D possibly corresponds to TRBD2 (6 bases). This CDR3 is built from 18 residues. V was trimmed by 3 bases and J by 0 bases, leaving 16 bases between them. CDR1 SGHRS and CDR2 YFSETQ come from the germline V gene. CDR3 in amino acids: CASSSYPSGPSGANVLTF. CDR3 bases: TGCGCCAGCAGCTCATACCCGAGCGGGCCCTCTGGGGCCAACGTCCTGACTTTC.

The sample holds one count of this clone. V usage is TRBV19 and J usage is TRBJ1-2; TRBD1 matches at 10 bases. Germline CDR1 and CDR2: LNHDA and SQIVND (reference sequence). J was trimmed by 8 bases and V by 6 bases; bases with no gene match: 6. The CDR3 runs 13 residues. CDR3 coding DNA: TGTGCCAGTAGCCCGACAGGGGGCGACGGCTACACCTTC. Protein: CASSPTGGDGYTF.

The V gene is TRBV18, the J gene TRBJ1-6; 8 positions match TRBD1. Germline loops: CDR1 KGHSH, CDR2 LQKENI. The CDR3 is 15 residues long. V gave up 4 bases and J gave up 9 bases; unmatched junction bases: 8. CDR3 in DNA: TGTGCCAGCTCACTCGGCAGGGGGCGATCTTCACCCCTCCACTTT. Encoded protein: CASSLGRGRSSPLHF.

This chain connects TRBV24-1 to TRBJ2-3; no firm D call. Trimming removed 4 bases at V and 0 bases at J, with 10 bases between. The CDR3 totals 15 residues. The germline CDR1 and CDR2 sequences are KGHDR and SFDVKD. This chain's CDR3 is CATSDRKRSTDTQYF. The DNA of the CDR3 is TGTGCCACCAGTGACAGAAAGAGGAGCACAGATACGCAGTATTTT.

The CDR3 reads CASSPLGGALYEQYF. In DNA, the CDR3 is TGTGCCAGCAGCCCCCTGGGGGGGGCCCTCTACGAGCAGTACTTC. The genes are TRBV28 and TRBJ2-7; D may be TRBD2 (7 bases). The CDR3 is 15 residues long. V was cut by 6 bases and J by 3 bases, with 18 bases left in between. Germline V gene lookup returns CDR1 MDHEN and CDR2 SYDVKM. Full variable domain (missing parts from reference TRBV28 and TRBJ2-7): DVKVTQSSRYLVKRTGEKVFLECVQDMDHENMFWYRQDPGLGLRLIYFSYDVKMKEKGDIPEGYSVSREKKERFSLILESASTNQTSMYLCASSPLGGALYEQYFGPGTRLTVT.

This clone is a singleton in its sample. The chain joins TRBV23-1 to TRBJ2-7; D is unclear. TRBV23-1 is an ORF, with its function uncertain. This CDR3 has 11 amino acids. Between the trimmed V and J ends, which lost 4 bases and 6 bases, there was a span of 7 bases. The CDR3 reads CASSPSPEQYF. CDR3 bases: TGCGCCAGCAGTCCCTCCCCCGAGCAGTACTTC.

V usage is TRBV27 and J usage is TRBJ2-7; 7 nucleotides match TRBD1. The CDR3 is 15 amino acids. CDR1 is MNHEY and CDR2 is SMNVEV in the germline V gene (reference sequence). J lost 3 bases, V lost 7 bases, and 12 bases had no gene match. CDR3 residues: CASTKSRDSYYEQYF. The DNA for the CDR3 is TGTGCCAGCACCAAAAGCCGGGACAGTTACTACGAGCAGTACTTC.

CDR3 region: CASSQAPGGQNTGELFF. The CDR3 nucleotides are TGTGCCAGCAGCCAAGCCCCCGGGGGGCAGAACACCGGGGAGCTGTTTTTT. The rearrangement uses TRBV14 and TRBJ2-2; possible D gene TRBD2, 7 bases. V lost 1 base and J lost 1, with 13 bases in between. CDR1 and CDR2 from the germline V gene are SGHDN and FVKESK. The CDR3 runs 17 residues.

The chain has TRBV12-3 or TRBV12-4 and TRBJ2-7, with 7 bases matching TRBD2. This CDR3 is built from 13 residues. With V trimmed by 6 bases and J by 2 bases, 4 bases remained unmatched. The CDR3 coding sequence is TGTGCCAGCAGGCGAGGGACTACCTACGAGCAGTACTTC. This gives the protein CASRRGTTYEQYF.

For the CDR3, the DNA is TGTGCCATCAGTGACAGGGATTATTCACCCCTCCACTTT. Translated, it gives CAISDRDYSPLHF. The chain carries TRBV10-3 and TRBJ1-6, with D perhaps matching TRBD1 (5 bases). Germline V gives CDR1 ENHRY, CDR2 SYGVKD. The CDR3 has 13 amino acids. Trimming left V 3 bases short and J 8 bases short, with 8 bases between.

V gene TRBV21-1 combines with J gene TRBJ2-3; the D segment call TRBD1 is taken from the table without a DNA check. TRBV21-1 is tagged as a pseudogene. The length of the CDR3 is 16 residues. This CDR3 reads CASSKCAGAETDTQYF. The CDR3 DNA sequence: TGTGCCAGCAGCAAATGTGCAGGGGCCGAGACAGATACGCAGTATTTT.

This chain uses TRBV14 with TRBJ2-7; 10 bases map to TRBD1. Germline trimming cut 2 bases from V and 2 bases from J; bases unmatched to any gene: 3. Germline CDR1 is SGHDN and CDR2 is FVKESK. The CDR3 runs 15 residues. CDR3 loop: CASSQQTGGTYEQYF. The CDR3 nucleotides read TGTGCCAGCAGCCAACAGACAGGGGGCACCTACGAGCAGTACTTC.

Only one count was recorded for this clone. The rearrangement links TRBV28 to TRBJ1-5; possibly TRBD1 for D (6 bases). Trimming took 6 bases from V and 5 from J, leaving 11 bases between them. CDR1 is MDHEN, CDR2 SYDVKM, per germline. The CDR3 contains 13 residues. CDR3 bases: TGTGCCAGCAGGCTACAGGGCGATCAGCCCCAGCATTTT. This sequence encodes CASRLQGDQPQHF.

The chain couples TRBV5-4 to TRBJ2-1, with 8 bases aligning to TRBD2. The V gene's germline CDR1 is SGHNT and CDR2 YYREEE (reference sequence). The CDR3 has 14 residues. With V trimmed by 7 bases and J by 6 bases, 9 bases remained unmatched. This chain's CDR3 is CASGGRGGSNEQFF. The CDR3, as DNA: TGTGCCAGCGGTGGTCGGGGGGGGTCCAATGAGCAGTTCTTC.

This rearrangement joins TRBV7-6 to TRBJ2-7, with TRBD2 identical over 12 bases. The germline V gene has CDR1 SGHVS and CDR2 FNYEAQ. V lost 4 bases and J lost 5; bases outside the gene matches: 3. The CDR3 extends over 14 amino acids. DNA of the CDR3: TGTGCCAGCAGCTGGCGGACTAGCGGGGACGAGCAGTACTTC. As protein: CASSWRTSGDEQYF.

This clone came up once. Other DNA sequences in the sample encode the same CDR3. This chain joins TRBV20-1 and TRBJ2-1; possible D gene TRBD2, 6 bases. The germline V gene encodes CDR1 DFQATT and CDR2 SNEGSKA (reference sequence). CDR3 size: 11 residues. The V and J ends lost 3 bases and 10 bases respectively, with 10 bases between them. This CDR3 is CSASLRDEQFF. Written as DNA, the CDR3 is TGCAGTGCTAGTTTGCGGGACGAGCAGTTCTTC.

This chain uses TRBV28 with TRBJ2-3; D may be TRBD2 (5 bases). V lost 3 bases to trimming and J lost 7 bases, with 14 bases between them. The CDR3 is 14 residues long. Germline assignment: CDR1 MDHEN and CDR2 SYDVKM. CDR3 amino acids: CASSFGPSGNTQYF. The CDR3, as DNA: TGTGCCAGCAGTTTCGGTCCATCCGGGAATACGCAGTATTTT.